A single sample gave rise to the 8 T cell receptor beta chains below, sequenced in a study of CD8 T cells in ankylosing spondylitis (TCRdb year 2017). The library was generated by 5' RACE. The sequencer listed for this sample is Illumina HiSeq 2500. TCRdb reworked the public reads: Q25 trimming with fastp, MiXCR clone assembly, productive beta chains retained. CDR3 protein sequences are deduplicated, and each keeps its most common genes and DNA. For this sample there are 300,000 to 400,000 distinct CDR3 sequences; around a tenth appear just once. The biggest ten clones account for roughly 9.1% of the sample. What was sequenced was blood, either unsorted or a sorted T cell fraction (not recorded which). The origin of the receptors is a female donor with ankylosing spondylitis or in good health (not recorded which).

In its sample, this clonotype was seen many times. This chain uses TRBV7-6 with TRBJ2-1, with 10 bases fitting TRBD2. The CDR3 length is 16 residues. Germline assignment: CDR1 SGHVS and CDR2 FNYEAQ. V was clipped by 5 bases and J by 4 bases; unmatched bases: 8. The chain's CDR3 is CASSLASGGAYNEQFF. CDR3 nucleotide sequence: TGTGCCAGCAGCCTGGCTAGCGGGGGAGCTTACAATGAGCAGTTCTTC.

At least ten counts were recorded for this clonotype. V and J are TRBV20-1 and TRBJ2-3; no firm D call. V lost 6 bases to trimming and J lost 0 bases, with 13 bases between them. The CDR3 totals 14 residues. The germline V gene encodes CDR1 DFQATT and CDR2 SNEGSKA (reference sequence). The CDR3 sequence is CSAPRSISTDTQYF. DNA of the CDR3: TGCAGTGCACCGCGGAGCATAAGCACAGATACGCAGTATTTT.

In its sample, this clonotype was seen a few times. The chain carries TRBV20-1 and TRBJ2-7; weak D call: TRBD1 (5 bases). In germline, CDR1 is DFQATT, CDR2 SNEGSKA (reference sequence). The germline V and J ends were trimmed by 3 bases and 0 bases, with 12 bases remaining between them. This CDR3 contains 14 residues. The CDR3 loop reads CSASPRVGSYEQYF. The CDR3 DNA reads TGCAGTGCTAGTCCCAGGGTAGGCTCCTACGAGCAGTACTTC.

This clonotype was counted ten times or more. The chain has TRBV20-1 and TRBJ1-2; D is perhaps TRBD1 (5 bases). CDR1 and CDR2 (germline): DFQATT, SNEGSKA (reference sequence). The CDR3 consists of 13 residues. The V gene lost 2 bases and the J gene lost 2 bases, with 9 bases spanning the gap. As DNA, the CDR3 is TGCAGTGCTAGACCCACAGGAAACTATGGCTACACCTTC. Translating gives CSARPTGNYGYTF.

This clonotype was counted a few times. The chain uses TRBV5-5 and TRBJ1-3; D possibly corresponds to TRBD1 (5 bases). V lost 3 bases and J lost 3, with 13 bases in between. Germline CDR1 is SGHKS and CDR2 is YYEKEE (reference sequence). The CDR3 loop spans 15 amino acids. CDR3 DNA: TGTGCCAGCAGCTCGACAGCCGCTTATGGAAACACCATATATTTT. Translating it yields CASSSTAAYGNTIYF.

This clonotype was recorded a few times. The chain recombines TRBV4-1 with TRBJ1-2; 10 bases line up with TRBD1. Germline CDR1 is MGHRA and CDR2 is YSYEKL. Unmatched junction bases numbered 8, after V lost 5 bases and J lost 8 bases. The CDR3 runs to 14 residues. The CDR3 reads CASSTWTGGEGYTF. The CDR3 bases are TGCGCCAGCAGCACCTGGACAGGGGGTGAGGGCTACACCTTC.

The chain carries TRBV12-3 or TRBV12-4 and TRBJ2-7; TRBD2 might be the D (7 bases). V was pared by 7 bases and J by 6 bases, with 22 bases between. This CDR3 has 15 amino acids. The CDR3: CASTRGGGLPFEQYF. The CDR3 nucleotides are TGTGCCAGCACCAGGGGAGGGGGACTGCCGTTCGAGCAGTACTTC.

J is TRBJ2-3 and V is TRBV7-9, with 9 bases identical to TRBD1. Germline V gene data show CDR1 as SEHNR and CDR2 as FQNEAQ (reference sequence). V dropped 1 base and J dropped 10; count of bases not matched to a gene: 9. The CDR3 extends over 15 amino acids. CDR3 nucleotide sequence: TGTGCCAGCAGCTTAGGAGGGACAGGGAAACTCGCGCAGTATTTT. This encodes CASSLGGTGKLAQYF.